This T cell receptor (beta chain) was identified during a study of T-cell memory formation after mild COVID-19. One entry per CDR3 protein results from TCRdb running MiXCR on the 5' RACE reads. The table has 45,000 or so distinct CDR3 sequences, 6.6% seen once. This clonotype was found a few times. Its cognate antigen is unknown. Study-wide results and caveats: Some SARS-CoV-2-responding clones were already detected in memory before infection. Those CD4+ clones that contracted were mainly in CM and EM (CD8+ ones in EMRA).

Germline CDR1 is MGHDK and CDR2 is SYGVNS. This CDR3 has 16 residues. Unmatched junction bases numbered 11, after V lost 5 bases and J lost 7 bases. This clonotype originated in an adult who had mild COVID-19 (a few samples of this study predate the infection). Cell type and time point are not known. V and J are TRBV25-1 and TRBJ1-2, with 12 bases lining up with TRBD1. What was sequenced was PBMCs or a T cell subset sorted from them (not recorded which). The CDR3 region has the DNA TGTGCCAGCAGTCCGGCGATCGGGACAGGGGGCAGTGGCTACACCTTC. This translates into CASSPAIGTGGSGYTF.